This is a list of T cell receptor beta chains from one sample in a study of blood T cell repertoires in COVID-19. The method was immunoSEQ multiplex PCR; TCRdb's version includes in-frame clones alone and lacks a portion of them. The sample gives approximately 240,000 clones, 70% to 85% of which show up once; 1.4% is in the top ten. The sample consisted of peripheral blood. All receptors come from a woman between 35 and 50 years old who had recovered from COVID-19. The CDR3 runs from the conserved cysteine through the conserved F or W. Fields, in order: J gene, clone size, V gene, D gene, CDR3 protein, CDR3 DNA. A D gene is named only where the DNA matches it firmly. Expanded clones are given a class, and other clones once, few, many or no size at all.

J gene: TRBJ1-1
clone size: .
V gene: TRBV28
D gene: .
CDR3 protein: CASSTSGQGRAFF
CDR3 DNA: TGTGCCAGCAGCACGAGCGGGCAGGGTCGAGCTTTCTTT

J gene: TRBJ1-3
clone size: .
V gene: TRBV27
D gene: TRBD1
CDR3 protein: CASSPRGFGNTIYF
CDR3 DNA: TGTGCCAGCAGCCCCAGGGGGTTCGGAAACACCATATATTTT

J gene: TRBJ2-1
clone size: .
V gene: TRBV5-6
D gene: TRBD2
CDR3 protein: CASSSRGGGSYNEQFF
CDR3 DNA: TGTGCCAGCAGCTCGAGGGGCGGGGGCTCCTACAATGAGCAGTTCTTC

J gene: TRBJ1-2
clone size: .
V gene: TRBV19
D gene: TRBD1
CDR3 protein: CASSARDRDLGYTF
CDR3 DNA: TGTGCCAGTAGTGCCCGGGACAGGGATCTTGGCTACACCTTC

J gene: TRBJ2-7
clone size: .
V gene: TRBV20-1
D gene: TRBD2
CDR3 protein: CSIAGDYEQYF
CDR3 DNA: TGCAGTATAGCGGGGGACTACGAGCAGTACTTC

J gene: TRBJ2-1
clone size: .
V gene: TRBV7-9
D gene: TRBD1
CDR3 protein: CASSLGTGWNEQFF
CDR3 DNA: TGTGCCAGCAGCTTAGGGACAGGGTGGAATGAGCAGTTCTTC

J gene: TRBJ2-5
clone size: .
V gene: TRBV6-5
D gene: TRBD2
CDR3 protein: CASSFLGGVETQYF
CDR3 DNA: TGTGCCAGCAGTTTTTTGGGAGGGGTAGAGACCCAGTACTTC

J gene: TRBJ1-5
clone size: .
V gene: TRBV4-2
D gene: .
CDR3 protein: CASSELSGQGNQPQHF
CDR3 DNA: TGTGCCAGCAGCGAATTAAGTGGGCAGGGGAATCAGCCCCAGCATTTT

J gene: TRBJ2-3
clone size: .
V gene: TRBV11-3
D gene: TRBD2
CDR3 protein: CASSPILAGDRSDTQYF
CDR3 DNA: TGTGCCAGCAGCCCGATCCTAGCGGGGGATCGTTCTGATACGCAGTATTTT

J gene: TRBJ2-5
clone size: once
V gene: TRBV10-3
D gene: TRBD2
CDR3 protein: CAISESGGEETQYF
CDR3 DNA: TGTGCCATCAGTGAGTCGGGGGGGGAAGAGACCCAGTACTTC

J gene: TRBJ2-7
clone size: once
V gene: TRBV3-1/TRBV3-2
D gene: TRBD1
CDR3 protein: CASSPHPGQGAVEQYF
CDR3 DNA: TGTGCCAGCAGCCCCCATCCGGGACAGGGGGCTGTCGAGCAGTACTTC

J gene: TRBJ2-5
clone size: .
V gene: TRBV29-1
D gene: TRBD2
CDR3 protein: CSVLGGANQETQYF
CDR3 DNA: TGCAGCGTTCTCGGGGGGGCAAACCAAGAGACCCAGTACTTC

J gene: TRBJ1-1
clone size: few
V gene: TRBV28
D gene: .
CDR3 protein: CASSSADSPEAFF
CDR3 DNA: TGTGCCAGCAGCTCCGCGGACAGTCCTGAAGCTTTCTTT

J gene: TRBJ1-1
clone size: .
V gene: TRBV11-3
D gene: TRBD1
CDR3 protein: CASSSRTGNTEAFF
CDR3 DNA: TGTGCCAGCAGCTCCCGGACAGGGAACACTGAAGCTTTCTTT

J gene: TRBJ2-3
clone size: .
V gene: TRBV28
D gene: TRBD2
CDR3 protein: CASSWPRASGSSSTDTQYF
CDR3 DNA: TGTGCCAGCAGTTGGCCCAGGGCTAGCGGGAGTTCTAGCACAGATACGCAGTATTTT

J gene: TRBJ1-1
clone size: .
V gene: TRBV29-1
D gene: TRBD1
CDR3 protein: CSVEGTGKAFF
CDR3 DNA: TGCAGCGTTGAGGGGACAGGGAAAGCTTTCTTT

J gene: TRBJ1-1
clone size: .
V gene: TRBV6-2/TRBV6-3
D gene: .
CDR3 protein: CASSYGPGQKAFF
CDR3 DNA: TGTGCCAGCAGTTACGGGCCAGGACAGAAAGCTTTCTTT